Below, 23 T cell receptor beta chains from the same sample are listed, as sequenced in a study of T cell responses to AZD1222 COVID-19 vaccine. The assay was immunoSEQ multiplex PCR, and TCRdb's table has in-frame clones only and misses some. The table has some 200,000 clones, approximately 90% seen once. The sample was peripheral blood, taken 28 days after the second AZD1222 dose. These receptors originate from an adult who received the AZD1222 COVID-19 vaccine.

In this sample, this clone turned up a few times. The chain is built from TRBV9 and TRBJ2-5; 7 bases are shared with TRBD2. Germline CDR1 SGDLS, CDR2 YYNGEE. This CDR3 is 14 amino acids long. V shed 4 bases, J shed 10 bases, and the junction held 13 bases outside the gene matches. The CDR3 nucleotides are TGTGCCAGCAGCTCAATTGGGACTACAGCTATCCAGTACTTC. As protein: CASSSIGTTAIQYF.

The V call is TRBV27, the J call TRBJ1-5, with TRBD1 matching 7 bases. The CDR3 totals 15 residues. Germline trimming cut 6 bases from V and 4 bases from J; bases unmatched to any gene: 9. Germline assignment: CDR1 MNHEY and CDR2 SMNVEV (reference sequence). The CDR3 DNA sequence: TGTGCCAGCAGAGGATGGGGACAGAAGAATCAGCCCCAGCATTTT. It specifies CASRGWGQKNQPQHF.

The V call is TRBV4-3, the J call TRBJ2-2; 7 nucleotides line up with TRBD2. This CDR3 region has 16 residues. Germline CDR1 reads LGHNA; CDR2 reads YSLEER. Unmatched junction bases numbered 11, after V lost 6 bases and J lost 4 bases. The CDR3 is CASSPLTGTITGELFF. The CDR3, as DNA: TGCGCCAGCAGTCCATTGACCGGGACTATCACCGGGGAGCTGTTTTTT.

This chain connects TRBV11-1 to TRBJ1-2; perhaps TRBD1 as D (5 bases). The CDR3 sequence is 13 residues long. Germline-derived CDR1 and CDR2 are SGHAT and FQDESV (reference sequence). The V end lost 5 bases, the J end lost 4 bases, and 11 bases lay between the germline ends. CDR3 sequence: CASSLGTRYGYTF. In DNA form, the CDR3 reads TGTGCCAGCAGCCTCGGGACTCGCTATGGCTACACCTTC. The full variable domain, its missing parts supplied by reference TRBV11-1 and TRBJ1-2, is EAEVAQSPRYKITEKSQAVAFWCDPISGHATLYWYRQILGQGPELLVQFQDESVVDDSQLPKDRFSAERLKGVDSTLKIQPAELGDSAMYLCASSLGTRYGYTFGSGTRLTVV.

This chain connects TRBV6-1 to TRBJ1-6; D ambiguous. The V end lost 1 base, the J end lost 0 bases, and 7 bases lay between the germline ends. Germline V gene sequence: CDR1 MNHNS, CDR2 SASEGT. The CDR3 is made up of 16 amino acids. Here the CDR3 DNA reads TGTGCCAGCAGTGAAGGCCAACTCTCCTATAATTCACCCCTCCACTTT. Translating it yields CASSEGQLSYNSPLHF.

This clone appeared a single time. This sequence joins TRBV30 and TRBJ2-7; D remains ambiguous. Trimming took off 3 bases at V and 5 bases at J, with 8 bases between the two ends. Germline CDR1 reads GTSNPN; CDR2 reads SVGIG (reference sequence). The CDR3 is made up of 11 amino acids. The chain's CDR3 is CAWRIIHEQYF. CDR3 bases: TGTGCCTGGAGGATTATCCACGAGCAGTACTTC.

The chain has TRBV7-2 and TRBJ2-5; the match to TRBD2 covers 9 bases. The CDR3 covers 15 residues. The V gene's germline CDR1 is SGHTA and CDR2 FQGNSA. The trim removed 7 bases at V and 4 bases at J, leaving 10 bases unmatched. The CDR3 protein is CASTLRSGRPETQYF. The CDR3 coding sequence is TGTGCCAGCACCCTGCGGAGCGGGAGGCCAGAGACCCAGTACTTC.

The chain recombines TRBV6-7 with TRBJ2-1, with 8 nucleotides matching TRBD2. TRBV6-7 is an ORF for which the function is uncertain. J was trimmed by 9 bases and V by 0 bases; bases with no gene match: 4. This CDR3 region has 14 residues. The CDR3 region is CASSYSKAGGEQFF. The CDR3 nucleotides read TGTGCCAGCAGTTACTCGAAGGCGGGGGGTGAGCAGTTCTTC.

The V and J genes are TRBV4-2 and TRBJ2-2; 9 nucleotides agree with TRBD2. Per germline, CDR1 LGHNA and CDR2 YNFKEQ. The CDR3 covers 16 residues. After removal of 1 base from V and 2 bases from J, the junction contained 2 bases not matched to a gene. CDR3 amino acids: CASSQGLADNTGELFF. The CDR3 coding sequence is TGTGCCAGCAGCCAAGGACTAGCGGATAACACCGGGGAGCTGTTTTTT.

A single count supports this clone. The chain joins TRBV10-1 to TRBJ1-4; D is ambiguous. The CDR3 covers 17 residues. CDR1 and CDR2 from the germline V gene are WNHNN and SYGVQD (reference sequence). V was cut by 2 bases and J by 0 bases, with 13 bases left in between. The CDR3 loop is CASSEGKTSATNEKLFF. Written as DNA, the CDR3 is TGCGCCAGCAGTGAGGGAAAGACCTCCGCAACTAATGAAAAACTGTTTTTT.

This clone came up once. The chain couples TRBV10-1 to TRBJ2-1; TRBD2 is a possible D gene (6 bases). Germline lookup yields CDR1 WNHNN and CDR2 SYGVQD (reference sequence). The length of the CDR3 is 14 residues. Trimming stripped 6 bases from V and 1 base from J, with 10 bases between. CDR3 coding DNA: TGCGCCAGCAGCCGGGACTCTTCCTACAATGAGCAGTTCTTC. Amino acids: CASSRDSSYNEQFF.

The J gene is TRBJ2-2, the V gene TRBV5-4; D is undetermined. This CDR3 has 14 amino acids. Per germline, CDR1 SGHNT and CDR2 YYREEE (reference sequence). Trimming removed 0 bases from V and 1 base from J, with 4 bases in between. DNA of the CDR3: TGTGCCAGCAGCTTGGGCCTGAACACCGGGGAGCTGTTTTTT. Translating it yields CASSLGLNTGELFF.

V gene TRBV7-8 combines with J gene TRBJ1-4; D is uncertain. CDR3 length: 14 amino acids. Trimming removed 4 bases at V and 4 bases at J, with 10 bases between. Germline-derived CDR1 and CDR2 are SGHVS and FQNEAQ. This chain's CDR3 is CASSSRGLNEKLFF. CDR3 nucleotides: TGTGCCAGCAGCTCCCGAGGGCTTAATGAAAAACTGTTTTTT.

This chain links TRBV9 with TRBJ2-3; D uncertain. V was cut by 0 bases and J by 4 bases, with 9 bases left in between. The CDR3 runs to 14 residues. CDR1 and CDR2 from the germline V gene are SGDLS and YYNGEE. CDR3 nucleotide sequence: TGTGCCAGCAGCGTAGGGCAGAATCCAGATACGCAGTATTTT. Its protein product is CASSVGQNPDTQYF.

The chain joins TRBV12-3 or TRBV12-4 to TRBJ2-1; TRBD2 is a possible D gene (6 bases). The CDR3 is 13 residues long. The V end lost 7 bases, the J end lost 5 bases, and 12 bases lay between the germline ends. DNA for the CDR3: TGTGCCAGCAAGCCGGGACTTAACAATGAGCAGTTCTTC. Translation gives CASKPGLNNEQFF.

The rearrangement uses TRBV5-1 and TRBJ1-2; D gene ambiguous. Germline V CDR1 and CDR2: SGHRS, YFSETQ. The ends were cut back, 5 bases at V and 2 bases at J, with 10 bases in the middle. The CDR3 contains 13 residues. The chain's CDR3 is CASRATENYGYTF. As DNA, the CDR3 is TGCGCCAGCAGGGCGACGGAGAACTATGGCTACACCTTC.

This chain links TRBV7-9 with TRBJ2-6; possibly TRBD2 for D (5 bases). With 5 bases removed from V and 0 bases from J, the gap between germline ends came to 17 bases. CDR1 is SEHNR, CDR2 FQNEAQ, per germline (reference sequence). The CDR3 consists of 18 residues. CDR3 sequence reads: CASSGSGVPSSGANVLTF. The CDR3 nucleotides read TGTGCCAGCAGCGGGAGTGGGGTTCCGAGCTCTGGGGCCAACGTCCTGACTTTC.

CDR3 region: CASSLDGRGYGYTF. The DNA of the CDR3 is TGTGCCAGCAGCTTAGACGGAAGGGGGTATGGCTACACCTTC. The chain has TRBV11-2 and TRBJ1-2, with a weak D call TRBD1 (6 bases). The CDR3 extends over 14 amino acids. Germline lookup yields CDR1 SGHAT and CDR2 FQNNGV. Trimming removed 0 bases at V and 5 bases at J, with 10 bases between.

The rearrangement joins TRBV29-1 to TRBJ2-3, with D possibly matching TRBD1 (6 bases). This CDR3 has 14 amino acids. Germline V gene sequence: CDR1 SQVTM, CDR2 ANQGSEA. Trimming cost V 4 bases and J 0 bases, with 11 bases left between them. CDR3 DNA: TGCAGCGTTGCGAAAGGGGGTAGCACAGATACGCAGTATTTT. Protein sequence: CSVAKGGSTDTQYF.

V usage is TRBV4-2 and J usage is TRBJ2-7; tentatively, D is TRBD2 (5 bases). In germline, CDR1 is LGHNA, CDR2 YNFKEQ. This CDR3 is 15 amino acids long. V lost 6 bases and J lost 3, with 18 bases in between. The DNA for the CDR3 is TGTGCCAGCAGTAGCGCCAAGGAAGGCCTCTACGAGCAGTACTTC. Its translation is CASSSAKEGLYEQYF.

The rearrangement links TRBV6-1 to TRBJ2-7; no clear D. The CDR3 spans 15 residues. Deletions cut 2 bases from V and 2 bases from J, with 13 bases between. Germline values: CDR1 MNHNS, CDR2 SASEGT. The chain's CDR3 is CASSEWVRAAYEQYF. For the CDR3, the DNA is TGTGCCAGCAGTGAATGGGTTCGAGCCGCCTACGAGCAGTACTTC.

The chain employs TRBV6-5 and TRBJ2-5; 7 bases agree with TRBD1. This CDR3 has 14 amino acids. V trimming: 6 bases; J trimming: 4 bases; junction bases outside the gene matches: 8. CDR1 is MNHEY and CDR2 is SVGAGI in the germline V gene. The CDR3: CASRKAAGGETQYF. In DNA, the CDR3 is TGTGCCAGCAGGAAGGCGGCAGGGGGAGAGACCCAGTACTTC.

The chain uses TRBV2 and TRBJ2-1; 13 nucleotides line up with TRBD2. J gave up 5 bases and V 7 bases, and 8 bases lay outside the gene matches. CDR1 and CDR2 from the germline V gene are SNHLY and FYNNEI. The CDR3 is made up of 16 amino acids. The CDR3 DNA follows: TGTGCCAGCACTCAAGGGACTAGCGGGATTAACAATGAGCAGTTCTTC. This translates into CASTQGTSGINNEQFF.